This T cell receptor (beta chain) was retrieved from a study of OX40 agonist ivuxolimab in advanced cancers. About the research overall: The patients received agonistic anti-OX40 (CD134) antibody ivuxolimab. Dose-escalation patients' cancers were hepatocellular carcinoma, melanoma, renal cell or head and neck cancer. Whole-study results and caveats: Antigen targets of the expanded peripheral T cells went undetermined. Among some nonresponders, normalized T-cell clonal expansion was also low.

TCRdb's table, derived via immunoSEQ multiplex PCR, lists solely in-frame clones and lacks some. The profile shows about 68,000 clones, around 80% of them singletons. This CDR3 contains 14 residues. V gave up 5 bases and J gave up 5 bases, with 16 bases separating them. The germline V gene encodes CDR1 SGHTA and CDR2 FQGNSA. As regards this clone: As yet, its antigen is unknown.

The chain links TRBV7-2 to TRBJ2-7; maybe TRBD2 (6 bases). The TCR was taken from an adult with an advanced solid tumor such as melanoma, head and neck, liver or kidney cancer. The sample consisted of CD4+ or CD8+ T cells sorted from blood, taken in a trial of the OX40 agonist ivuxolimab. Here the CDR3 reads CASSQAGEANEQYF. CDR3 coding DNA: TGTGCCAGCAGCCAGGCCGGGGAGGCGAACGAGCAGTACTTC.